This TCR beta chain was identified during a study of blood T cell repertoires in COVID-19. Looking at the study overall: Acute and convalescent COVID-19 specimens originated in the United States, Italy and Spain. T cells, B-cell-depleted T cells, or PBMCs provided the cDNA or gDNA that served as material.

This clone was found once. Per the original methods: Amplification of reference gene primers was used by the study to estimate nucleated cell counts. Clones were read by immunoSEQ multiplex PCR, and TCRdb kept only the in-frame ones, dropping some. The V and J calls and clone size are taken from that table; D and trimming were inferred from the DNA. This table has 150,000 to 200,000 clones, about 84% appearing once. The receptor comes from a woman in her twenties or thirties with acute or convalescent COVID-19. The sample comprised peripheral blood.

CDR3 protein: CASSTGTGGRRYTDTQYF. CDR3 DNA sequence: TGTGCCAGCAGCACCGGGACAGGGGGACGCCGCTACACAGATACGCAGTATTTT. The gene calls are TRBV7-2 and TRBJ2-3; 11 nucleotides agree with TRBD1. The junction had 12 bases not matched to a gene; V was cut back by 5 bases and J by 2 bases. This CDR3 has 18 amino acids. CDR1 is SGHTA, CDR2 FQGNSA, per germline. Filled out from reference TRBV7-2 and TRBJ2-3, the complete variable domain reads GAGVSQSPSNKVTEKGKDVELRCDPISGHTALYWYRQSLGQGLEFLIYFQGNSAPDKSGLPSDRFSAERTGGSVSTLTIQRTQQEDSAVYLCASSTGTGGRRYTDTQYFGPGTRLTVL.